This entry lists 22 T cell receptor beta chains sequenced from one sample in a study of cytomegalovirus exposure and HLA in healthy donors. PCR used 60 Vbeta primers and 13 Jbeta primers. Measured with immunoSEQ multiplex PCR; TCRdb has only the in-frame clones, and not every one. The table shows approximately 100,000 clones, with under 80% occurring only once. The sequenced material came from PBMCs. These receptors originate from a man in his forties in good health and CMV-seronegative.

The chain is built from TRBV6-1 and TRBJ2-3; maybe TRBD1 (6 bases). Germline CDR1 MNHNS, CDR2 SASEGT. The CDR3 has 15 amino acids. Trimming stripped 3 bases from V and 0 bases from J, with 10 bases between. CDR3 sequence (DNA): TGTGCCAGCAGTGATAACAGGGCCAGCACAGATACGCAGTATTTT. Its protein is CASSDNRASTDTQYF.

The CDR3, as DNA: TGTGCCAGCAGCCAAGCACTAGCTGGCGGGGCCAACGTCCTGACTTTC. This gives the protein CASSQALAGGANVLTF. This rearrangement joins TRBV4-2 to TRBJ2-6, with a possible D match to TRBD2 (6 bases). CDR3 length equals 16 residues. Trimming pared 1 base from V and 4 bases from J, leaving 11 bases between. CDR1 and CDR2 (germline): LGHNA, YNFKEQ.

This rearrangement joins TRBV19 to TRBJ1-1; tentative D call: TRBD1 (6 bases). The germline V and J ends were trimmed by 6 bases and 6 bases, with 14 bases remaining between them. This CDR3 spans 13 amino acids. Germline CDR1 reads LNHDA; CDR2 reads SQIVND (reference sequence). In DNA, the CDR3 is TGTGCCAGTAGGGAACAGGGTACGGCTGAAGCTTTCTTT. It encodes CASREQGTAEAFF. Based on the CDR3 plus reference TRBV19 and TRBJ1-1, the full variable domain is DGGITQSPKYLFRKEGQNVTLSCEQNLNHDAMYWYRQDPGQGLRLIYYSQIVNDFQKGDIAEGYSVSREKKESFPLTVTSAQKNPTAFYLCASREQGTAEAFFGQGTRLTVV.

For this clone: Other DNA sequences of this sample code for an identical CDR3. V and J are TRBV28 and TRBJ1-2; D is uncertain. CDR1 and CDR2 from the germline V gene are MDHEN and SYDVKM. V gave up 5 bases and J gave up 3 bases, with 7 bases separating them. This CDR3 is 12 amino acids long. This CDR3 is CASSAGDYGYTF. DNA for the CDR3: TGTGCCAGCAGTGCGGGAGACTATGGCTACACCTTC.

In DNA, the CDR3 is TGTGCCAGCACCTCAAGCGGGCTAGTCGATGAGCAGTTCTTC. The encoded protein is CASTSSGLVDEQFF. The V gene is TRBV25-1, the J gene TRBJ2-1, with D tentatively TRBD2 (6 bases). The V and J ends lost 7 bases and 8 bases respectively, with 18 bases between them. Germline lookup yields CDR1 MGHDK and CDR2 SYGVNS. The CDR3 length is 14 residues.

The V call is TRBV5-8, the J call TRBJ2-2, with D maybe TRBD1 (5 bases). Per the germline V gene, CDR1 is SGHTS and CDR2 is YDEGEE. This CDR3 is 16 amino acids long. V was pared by 2 bases and J by 1 base, with 12 bases between. The CDR3 coding sequence is TGTGCCAGCAGCTTTCTATGGGGCAAGAACACCGGGGAGCTGTTTTTT. This translates into CASSFLWGKNTGELFF.

The CDR3, as DNA: TGTGCCTGGAGTGTACAGGACGGCAGAAGGTCACCCCTCCACTTT. This codes for CAWSVQDGRRSPLHF. This chain uses TRBV30 with TRBJ1-6, with D perhaps TRBD1 (5 bases). Trimming left V 0 bases short and J 10 bases short, with 16 bases between. The CDR3 totals 15 residues. Germline V lookup: CDR1 GTSNPN, CDR2 SVGIG (reference sequence).

In this sample, this clone turned up a few times. One end of the junction fails to match germline, which may point to a read error. The chain links TRBV7-9 to TRBJ1-1, with D hard to call. This CDR3 comprises 14 residues. The germline CDR1 and CDR2 sequences are SEHNR and FQNEAQ (reference sequence). CDR3 sequence reads: CASSIANTNTEAFF. CDR3 coding DNA: TGTGCCAGCAGCATAGCAAACACGAACACTGAAGCTTTCTTT.

This chain links TRBV6-1 with TRBJ2-7; 9 nucleotides agree with TRBD2. The V gene end was trimmed by 5 bases and the J gene end by 4 bases; junction bases not matched to a gene: 9. CDR1 and CDR2 from the germline V gene are MNHNS and SASEGT. This CDR3 is 15 amino acids long. Written as DNA, the CDR3 is TGTGCCAGCAGTTCGCGGGGGGGCCACAAGTACGAGCAGTACTTC. This gives the protein CASSSRGGHKYEQYF.

V gene TRBV7-9 combines with J gene TRBJ1-6; 7 positions agree with TRBD1. CDR3 length: 16 residues. Germline trimming cut 2 bases from V and 6 bases from J; bases unmatched to any gene: 7. The germline V gene encodes CDR1 SEHNR and CDR2 FQNEAQ (reference sequence). CDR3 residues: CASSLLGGPGNSPLHF. CDR3 coding DNA: TGTGCCAGCAGCTTACTAGGGGGCCCTGGTAATTCACCCCTCCACTTT.

The DNA of the CDR3 is TGTGCCAGCAGTTTAGTGGGGGCGAATAACTATGGCTACACCTTC. As protein: CASSLVGANNYGYTF. V usage is TRBV27 and J usage is TRBJ1-2; weak D call: TRBD1 (6 bases). Germline CDR1 MNHEY, CDR2 SMNVEV (reference sequence). V lost 2 bases to trimming and J lost 1 base, with 11 bases between them. This CDR3 is 15 amino acids long.

The chain couples TRBV10-3 to TRBJ2-2, with TRBD1 identical over 10 bases. Germline values: CDR1 ENHRY, CDR2 SYGVKD. Trimming at V came to 8 bases and at J to 3 bases, leaving 3 bases not matched to a gene. There are 14 residues in the CDR3. CDR3 sequence: CAISGTGDTGELFF. Here the CDR3 DNA reads TGTGCCATCTCCGGGACAGGGGACACCGGGGAGCTGTTTTTT.

On this clone: The junction departs from germline at one end; a sequencing error may be responsible. The chain couples TRBV27 to TRBJ1-3; unclear D gene. CDR3 length: 16 amino acids. The germline V gene has CDR1 MNHEY and CDR2 SMNVEV (reference sequence). CDR3 nucleotides: TGTGCCAGCAGTTTAGTCGCGGGTTCTCTTGGAAACGCCATATATTTT. This codes for CASSLVAGSLGNAIYF.

The chain couples TRBV10-3 to TRBJ2-3; D possibly corresponds to TRBD1 (6 bases). Germline V CDR1 and CDR2: ENHRY, SYGVKD. The CDR3 length is 16 residues. Trimming stripped 0 bases from V and 0 bases from J, with 10 bases between. The DNA of the CDR3 is TGTGCCATCAGTGAGTCGGGGGCGATTAGCACAGATACGCAGTATTTT. Translation gives CAISESGAISTDTQYF.

This clone was seen a few times. The chain is built from TRBV4-3 and TRBJ1-1; a weak D match, TRBD1 (6 bases). Trimming took 1 base from V and 4 from J, leaving 13 bases between them. This CDR3 has 15 residues. Germline CDR1 is LGHNA and CDR2 is YSLEER. The CDR3: CASSQGYRESTEAFF. The CDR3 DNA sequence: TGCGCCAGCAGCCAAGGCTACAGGGAAAGCACTGAAGCTTTCTTT.

The chain combines TRBV19 with TRBJ1-5; a possible D gene is TRBD1 (6 bases). CDR3 length: 15 amino acids. Germline CDR1 is LNHDA and CDR2 is SQIVND (reference sequence). V lost 6 bases and J lost 5, with 17 bases in between. Here the CDR3 DNA reads TGTGCCAGTAGGGTACAGGGATCTGGGCATCAGCCCCAGCATTTT. Translating it yields CASRVQGSGHQPQHF.

The gene calls are TRBV5-1 and TRBJ1-4; D gene uncertain. V lost 0 bases to trimming and J lost 7 bases, with 10 bases between them. The CDR3 contains 14 residues. Germline V gene sequence: CDR1 SGHRS, CDR2 YFSETQ. CDR3 sequence: CASSLEARGEKLFF. The CDR3 coding sequence is TGCGCCAGCAGCTTGGAGGCCCGAGGTGAAAAACTGTTTTTT.

This sequence joins TRBV7-6 and TRBJ2-2, with D tentatively TRBD2 (7 bases). V lost 1 base, J lost 0 bases, and 12 bases lay in between. There are 17 residues in the CDR3. Looked up from germline, CDR1 is SGHVS and CDR2 is FNYEAQ. The CDR3 DNA is TGTGCCAGCAGCTTAGGGGGCGGGGGCGCGAACACCGGGGAGCTGTTTTTT. Protein sequence: CASSLGGGGANTGELFF.

V gene TRBV19 combines with J gene TRBJ2-7; D remains ambiguous. CDR1 is LNHDA, CDR2 SQIVND, per germline (reference sequence). There are 13 residues in the CDR3. V gave up 0 bases and J gave up 3 bases, with 6 bases separating them. CDR3 amino acids: CASSIDRSYEQYF. CDR3 nucleotide sequence: TGTGCCAGTAGTATAGATCGCAGCTACGAGCAGTACTTC.

This chain uses TRBV6-5 with TRBJ1-4; D uncertain. Trimming removed 3 bases from V and 7 bases from J, with 15 bases in between. Per the germline V gene, CDR1 is MNHEY and CDR2 is SVGAGI. This CDR3 has 15 amino acids. The CDR3 sequence is CASSYSSGISEKLFF. The CDR3 DNA follows: TGTGCCAGCAGTTATAGCTCGGGGATCAGTGAAAAACTGTTTTTT.

The chain carries TRBV9 and TRBJ1-1, with TRBD1 identical over 9 bases. This CDR3 comprises 16 residues. The trim removed 0 bases at V and 4 bases at J, leaving 7 bases unmatched. Germline V CDR1 and CDR2: SGDLS, YYNGEE. CDR3 residues: CASSVVTGGRSTEAFF. The CDR3 DNA reads as TGTGCCAGCAGCGTAGTAACAGGGGGCAGGAGCACTGAAGCTTTCTTT.

This chain joins TRBV5-1 and TRBJ2-7, with 7 bases that match TRBD1. The CDR3 sequence is 13 residues long. V shed 4 bases, J shed 9 bases, and the junction held 10 bases outside the gene matches. The germline V gene encodes CDR1 SGHRS and CDR2 YFSETQ. The CDR3 here is CASSQKDRSGQYF. The CDR3 DNA reads as TGCGCCAGCAGCCAAAAGGACAGGTCTGGGCAGTACTTC.